Reported below is one T cell receptor (beta chain). Its antigen remains unknown. The treatment denotes: approximately 9-day PBMC culture with coronavirus spike peptide pools or control peptides (ViraFEST assay). The collection of CD4+ T cells from the unexposed donor took place before the COVID-19 pandemic (2011-2018). The sample belongs to a study of vaccination and CD4 T cells after COVID-19. As for the study in general: Ranging from 14 to 241, the interval between dose two and post-vaccine sampling had a median of 72 days. Each control culture was treated with a CEFX pool, an HIV-1 Nef pool, or no peptide.

This CDR3 has 12 amino acids. V was clipped by 7 bases and J by 6 bases, with 13 bases between them. Germline loops: CDR1 SNHLY, CDR2 FYNNEI. Cultured CD4+ T-cell DNA underwent Oncomine TCR Beta short-read sequencing. TCRdb independently ran MiXCR on the PCR reads; one entry per CDR3 protein. The repertoire holds around 7,400 distinct CDR3 sequences, with about 53% as singletons. The rearrangement links TRBV2 to TRBJ2-7; D remains ambiguous. This TCR was recovered from a human donor in good health. Source material: CD4+ T cells from blood, cultured in vitro. The CDR3 here is CASTGDRGEQYF. The DNA for the CDR3 is TGTGCCAGCACGGGCGACCGAGGCGAGCAGTACTTC.